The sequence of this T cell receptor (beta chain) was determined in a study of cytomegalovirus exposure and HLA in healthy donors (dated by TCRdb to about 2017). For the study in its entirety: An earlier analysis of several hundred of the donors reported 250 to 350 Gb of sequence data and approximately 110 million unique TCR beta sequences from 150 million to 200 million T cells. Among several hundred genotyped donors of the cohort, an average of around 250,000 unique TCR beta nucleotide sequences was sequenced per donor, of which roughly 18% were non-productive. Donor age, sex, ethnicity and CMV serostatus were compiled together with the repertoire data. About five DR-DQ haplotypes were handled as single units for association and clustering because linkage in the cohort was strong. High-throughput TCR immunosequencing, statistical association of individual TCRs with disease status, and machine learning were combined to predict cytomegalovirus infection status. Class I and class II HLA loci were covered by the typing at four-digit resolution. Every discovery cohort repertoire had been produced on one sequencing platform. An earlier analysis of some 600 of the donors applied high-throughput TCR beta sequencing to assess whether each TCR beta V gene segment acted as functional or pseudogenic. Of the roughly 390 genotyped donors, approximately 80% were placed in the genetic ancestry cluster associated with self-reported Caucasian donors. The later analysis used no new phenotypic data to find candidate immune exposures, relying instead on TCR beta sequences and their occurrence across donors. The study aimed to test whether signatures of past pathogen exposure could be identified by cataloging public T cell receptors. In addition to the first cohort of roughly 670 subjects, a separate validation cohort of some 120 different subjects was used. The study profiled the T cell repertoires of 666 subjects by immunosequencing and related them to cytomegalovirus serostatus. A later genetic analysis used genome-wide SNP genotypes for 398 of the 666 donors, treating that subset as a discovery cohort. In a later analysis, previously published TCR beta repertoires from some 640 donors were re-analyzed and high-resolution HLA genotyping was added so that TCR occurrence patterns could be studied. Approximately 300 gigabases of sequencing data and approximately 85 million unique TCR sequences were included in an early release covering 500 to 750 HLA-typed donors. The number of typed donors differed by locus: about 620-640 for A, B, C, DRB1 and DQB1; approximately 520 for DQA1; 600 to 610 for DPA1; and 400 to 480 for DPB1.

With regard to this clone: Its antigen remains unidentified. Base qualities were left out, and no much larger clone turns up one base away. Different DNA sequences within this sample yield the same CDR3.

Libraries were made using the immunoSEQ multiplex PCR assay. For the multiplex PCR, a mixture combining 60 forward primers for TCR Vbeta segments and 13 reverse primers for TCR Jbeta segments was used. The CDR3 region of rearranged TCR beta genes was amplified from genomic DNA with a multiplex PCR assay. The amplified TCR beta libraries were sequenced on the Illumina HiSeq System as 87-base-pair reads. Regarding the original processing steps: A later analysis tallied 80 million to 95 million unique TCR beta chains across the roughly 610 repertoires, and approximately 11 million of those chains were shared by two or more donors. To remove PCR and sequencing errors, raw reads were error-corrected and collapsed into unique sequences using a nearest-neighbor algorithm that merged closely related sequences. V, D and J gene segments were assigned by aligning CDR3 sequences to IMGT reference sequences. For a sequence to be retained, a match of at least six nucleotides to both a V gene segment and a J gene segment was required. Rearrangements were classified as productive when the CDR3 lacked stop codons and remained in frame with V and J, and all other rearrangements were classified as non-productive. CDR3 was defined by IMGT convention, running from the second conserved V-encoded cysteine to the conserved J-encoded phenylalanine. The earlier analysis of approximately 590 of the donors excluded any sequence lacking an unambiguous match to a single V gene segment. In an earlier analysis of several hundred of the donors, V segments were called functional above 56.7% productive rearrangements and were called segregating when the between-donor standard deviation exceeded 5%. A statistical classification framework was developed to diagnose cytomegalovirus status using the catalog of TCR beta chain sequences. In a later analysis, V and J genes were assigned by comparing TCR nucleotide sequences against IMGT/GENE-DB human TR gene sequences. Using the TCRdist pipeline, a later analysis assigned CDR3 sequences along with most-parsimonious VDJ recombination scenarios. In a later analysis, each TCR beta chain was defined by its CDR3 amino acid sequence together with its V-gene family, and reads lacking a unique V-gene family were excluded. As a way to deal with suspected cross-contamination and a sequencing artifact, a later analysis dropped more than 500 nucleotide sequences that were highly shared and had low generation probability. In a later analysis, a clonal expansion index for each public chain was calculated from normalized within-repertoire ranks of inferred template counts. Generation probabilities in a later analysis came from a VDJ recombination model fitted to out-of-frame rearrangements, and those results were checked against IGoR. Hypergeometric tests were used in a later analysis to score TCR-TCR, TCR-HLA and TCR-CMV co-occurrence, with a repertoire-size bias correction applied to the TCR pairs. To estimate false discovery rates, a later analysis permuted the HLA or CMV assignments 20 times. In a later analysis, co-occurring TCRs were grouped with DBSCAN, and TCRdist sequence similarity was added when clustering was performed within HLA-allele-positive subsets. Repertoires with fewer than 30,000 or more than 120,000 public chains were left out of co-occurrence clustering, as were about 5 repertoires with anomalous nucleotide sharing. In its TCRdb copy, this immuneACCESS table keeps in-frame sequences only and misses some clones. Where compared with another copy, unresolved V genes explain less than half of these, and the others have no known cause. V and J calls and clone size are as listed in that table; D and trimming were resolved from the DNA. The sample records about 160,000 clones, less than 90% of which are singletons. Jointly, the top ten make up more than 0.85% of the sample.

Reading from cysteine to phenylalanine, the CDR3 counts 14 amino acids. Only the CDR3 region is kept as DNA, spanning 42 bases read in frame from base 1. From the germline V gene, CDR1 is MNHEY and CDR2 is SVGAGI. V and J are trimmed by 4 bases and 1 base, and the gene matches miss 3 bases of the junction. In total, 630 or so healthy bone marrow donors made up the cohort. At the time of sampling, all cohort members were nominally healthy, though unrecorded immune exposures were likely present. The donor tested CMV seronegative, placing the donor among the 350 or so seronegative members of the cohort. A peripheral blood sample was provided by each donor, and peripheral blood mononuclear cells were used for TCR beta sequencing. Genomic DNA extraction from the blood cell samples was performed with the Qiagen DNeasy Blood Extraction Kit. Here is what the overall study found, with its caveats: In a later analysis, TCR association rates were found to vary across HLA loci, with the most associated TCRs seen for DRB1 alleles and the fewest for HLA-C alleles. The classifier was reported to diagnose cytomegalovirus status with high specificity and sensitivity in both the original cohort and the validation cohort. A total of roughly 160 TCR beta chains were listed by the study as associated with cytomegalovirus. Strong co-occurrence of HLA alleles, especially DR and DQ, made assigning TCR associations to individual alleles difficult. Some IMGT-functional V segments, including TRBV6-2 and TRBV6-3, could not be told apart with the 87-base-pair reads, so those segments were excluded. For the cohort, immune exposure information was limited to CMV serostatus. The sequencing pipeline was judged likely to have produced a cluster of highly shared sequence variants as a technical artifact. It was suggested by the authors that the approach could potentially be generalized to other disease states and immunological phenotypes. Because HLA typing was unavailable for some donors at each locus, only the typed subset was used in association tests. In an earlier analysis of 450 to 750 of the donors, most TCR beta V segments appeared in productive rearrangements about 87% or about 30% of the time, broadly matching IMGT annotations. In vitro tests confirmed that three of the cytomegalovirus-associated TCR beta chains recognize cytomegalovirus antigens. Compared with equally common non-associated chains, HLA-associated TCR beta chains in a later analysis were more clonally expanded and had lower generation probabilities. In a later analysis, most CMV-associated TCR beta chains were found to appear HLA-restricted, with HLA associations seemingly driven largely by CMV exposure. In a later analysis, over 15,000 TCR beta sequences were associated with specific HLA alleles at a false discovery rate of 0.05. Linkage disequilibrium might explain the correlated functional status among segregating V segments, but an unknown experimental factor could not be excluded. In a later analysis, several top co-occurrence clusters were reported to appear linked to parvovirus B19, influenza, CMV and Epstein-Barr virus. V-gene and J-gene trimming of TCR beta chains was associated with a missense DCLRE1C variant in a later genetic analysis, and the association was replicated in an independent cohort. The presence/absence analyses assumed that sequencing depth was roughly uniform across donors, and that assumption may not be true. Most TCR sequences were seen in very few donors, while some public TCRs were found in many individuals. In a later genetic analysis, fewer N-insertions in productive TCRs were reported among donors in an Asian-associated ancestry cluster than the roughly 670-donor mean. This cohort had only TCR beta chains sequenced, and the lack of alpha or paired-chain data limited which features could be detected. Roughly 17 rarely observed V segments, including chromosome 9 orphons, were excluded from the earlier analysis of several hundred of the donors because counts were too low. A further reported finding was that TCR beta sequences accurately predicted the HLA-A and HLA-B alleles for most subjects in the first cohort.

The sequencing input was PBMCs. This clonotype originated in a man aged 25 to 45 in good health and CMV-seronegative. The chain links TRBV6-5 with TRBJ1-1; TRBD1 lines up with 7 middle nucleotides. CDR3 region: CASSWRQGNTEAFF. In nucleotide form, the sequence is TGTGCCAGCAGTTGGCGACAGGGGAACACTGAAGCTTTCTTT.